This paragraph reports one TCR beta chain. The data belong to a study of blood T cell repertoires in COVID-19. Original processing methods: Reference gene primer amplification yielded estimated nucleated cell counts. This table comes from immunoSEQ multiplex PCR, and its TCRdb copy is limited to in-frame clones, with some not included. V and J calls and clone size are copied from that table; D and trimming were computed from the DNA. The sample comprises about 290,000 clones, roughly 91% of which are singletons, and over 8.5% rests with the top ten. Germline V gives CDR1 SNHLY, CDR2 FYNNEI. CDR3 length equals 13 residues. After removal of 10 bases from V and 15 bases from J, the junction contained 15 bases not matched to a gene.

The chain combines TRBV2 with TRBJ2-1, with 10 bases aligning to TRBD2. This receptor was taken from a woman aged 25 to 45 with COVID-19, enrolled during active disease. The specimen sequenced was peripheral blood. CDR3 in amino acids: CATESGGAVYPFF. The CDR3 nucleotides are TGTGCCACCGAGAGCGGGGGGGCCGTTTATCCGTTCTTC.